The source of this T cell receptor (beta chain) is a study of radiotherapy plus CTLA-4 blockade in lung cancer. Overall study findings and caveats: Tumor-derived TCR clones expanded in blood after radiotherapy plus ipilimumab.

Profiling relied on immunoSEQ multiplex PCR, and the TCRdb table lists in-frame clones only, not all of them. Among fewer than 140,000 clones listed, about 84% were seen once. The CDR3 extends over 16 amino acids. The germline V and J ends were trimmed by 2 bases and 0 bases, with 13 bases remaining between them. CDR1 and CDR2 (germline): KGHSH, LQKENI. To note about this clone: The antigen remains unidentified.

This sample comprised peripheral blood, obtained from a patient treated with radiotherapy plus ipilimumab. The sequence derives from a human donor with non-small cell lung cancer that progressed on radiotherapy plus ipilimumab. Some clones in this sample may be carry-over from other donors' samples. The rearrangement joins TRBV18 to TRBJ1-1, with TRBD1 as a possible D gene (6 bases). Written as DNA, the CDR3 is TGTGCCAGCTCACCAATCTTGACAGGCATGAACACTGAAGCTTTCTTT. This gives the protein CASSPILTGMNTEAFF. Full variable domain (remainder filled in from reference TRBV18 and TRBJ1-1): NAGVMQNPRHLVRRRGQEARLRCSPMKGHSHVYWYRQLPEEGLKFMVYLQKENIIDESGMPKERFSAEFPKEGPSILRIQQVVRGDSAAYFCASSPILTGMNTEAFFGQGTRLTVV.